This TCR beta chain was recovered during a study of shared clonotypes between healthy human individuals. The overall study: Each donor's CD8 memory used one plate, CD8 naive two, each CD4 subset three.

CDR3 length: 13 residues. V was trimmed by 1 base and J by 6 bases, leaving 8 bases between them. Germline CDR1 is MNHNS and CDR2 is SASEGT. Study-wide findings and caveats: The study found about 4.6% of naive CD4 clonotypes shared across a few donors.

Deep was the level used in running the assay. Libraries were prepared by immunoSEQ multiplex PCR; TCRdb keeps only in-frame clonotypes and omits some of them. The sample yields some 2,500,000 clones, 80% to 95% seen once. In regard to this clone: Its antigen is unidentified.

Sequencing was performed on naive CD4+ T cells from PBMCs. Subset indicated: CD45RA+ positively selected. The rearrangement links TRBV6-1 to TRBJ2-3; D gene uncertain. This clonotype originated in a young man in good health. Some clones in this sample may be carry-over from other donors' samples. CDR3 nucleotide sequence: TGTGCCAGCAGTGAAGTTGGAGAGGATACGCAGTATTTT. As protein: CASSEVGEDTQYF.